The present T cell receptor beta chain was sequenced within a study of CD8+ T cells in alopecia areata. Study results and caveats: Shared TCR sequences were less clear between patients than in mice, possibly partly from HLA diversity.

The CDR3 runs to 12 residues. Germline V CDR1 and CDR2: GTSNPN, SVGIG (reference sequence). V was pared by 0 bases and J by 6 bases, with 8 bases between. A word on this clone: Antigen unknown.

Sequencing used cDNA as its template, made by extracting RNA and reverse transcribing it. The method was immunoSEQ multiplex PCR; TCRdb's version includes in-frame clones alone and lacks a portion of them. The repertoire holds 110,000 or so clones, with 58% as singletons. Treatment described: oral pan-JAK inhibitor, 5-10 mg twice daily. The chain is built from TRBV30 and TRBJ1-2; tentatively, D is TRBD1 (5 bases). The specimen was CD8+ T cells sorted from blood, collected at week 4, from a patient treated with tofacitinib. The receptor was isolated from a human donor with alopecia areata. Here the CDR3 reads CAWSVQEDGYTF. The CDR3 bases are TGTGCCTGGAGTGTACAGGAGGATGGCTACACCTTC.